This T cell receptor (beta chain) was obtained from a study of T cell responses to AZD1222 COVID-19 vaccine. The study, taken as a whole, reports: Nearly half of spike-specific TCRs reportedly target variant regions that are unmutated in the B.1.351 and B.1.1.7 variants. Increases in Spike-specific TCR breadth and depth were seen after two AZD1222 doses.

A word on this clone: The target antigen is unknown.

Sequenced by immunoSEQ multiplex PCR; TCRdb stores in-frame clones only, minus some. The sample shows about 120,000 clones, approximately 87% of them seen only once. The CDR3 has 14 residues. Germline loops: CDR1 MDHEN, CDR2 SYDVKM. V lost 7 bases and J 3 bases, leaving 12 bases between the germline ends. The material was peripheral blood, obtained on day 0 of AZD1222 vaccination. The chain uses TRBV28 and TRBJ2-2; no firm D call. This sequence originates from an adult in good health. The CDR3: CASTLARDTGELFF. The CDR3 DNA follows: TGTGCCAGCACCCTCGCCCGGGACACCGGGGAGCTGTTTTTT. Full variable domain (outside the CDR3, taken from reference TRBV28 and TRBJ2-2): DVKVTQSSRYLVKRTGEKVFLECVQDMDHENMFWYRQDPGLGLRLIYFSYDVKMKEKGDIPEGYSVSREKKERFSLILESASTNQTSMYLCASTLARDTGELFFGEGSRLTVL.